These 10 T cell receptor beta chains came from one sample sequenced in a study of CD8+ T cells in alopecia areata. This sample's treatment: oral pan-JAK inhibitor, 5-10 mg twice daily. It was cDNA, reverse transcribed from extracted RNA, that served as the sequencing template. Sequencing used immunoSEQ multiplex PCR; TCRdb keeps in-frame clones, though not all of them. This table has more than 200,000 clones, roughly 44% appearing once. Specimen: CD4+ T cells sorted from blood, collected at approximately week 36, from a patient treated with tofacitinib. The receptors here all came from a human donor with alopecia areata.

On this clone itself: A much larger clone sits a single nucleotide away, making a read error possible. The rearrangement uses TRBV7-2 and TRBJ2-2; TRBD2 matches at 7 bases. CDR3 length: 17 amino acids. Germline values: CDR1 SGHTA, CDR2 FQGNSA. The DNA for the CDR3 is TGTGCCAGCAGCTTAAGGGCGGGCGGGAGCAAAACCGGGGATCTGTTTTTT. Translated: CASSLRAGGSKTGDLFF.

The V call is TRBV29-1, the J call TRBJ2-7; 10 nucleotides match TRBD1. CDR1 is SQVTM and CDR2 is ANQGSEA in the germline V gene. Trimming removed 6 bases from V and 2 bases from J; junction bases left unmatched: 13. The CDR3 sequence is 16 residues long. CDR3 amino acids: CSVRPEDRGGTYEQYF. Here the CDR3 DNA reads TGCAGCGTCCGGCCGGAGGACAGGGGGGGGACCTACGAGCAGTACTTC.

This clone occurred a few times. J is TRBJ1-2 and V is TRBV6-1; D might be TRBD1 (5 bases). Per the germline V gene, CDR1 is MNHNS and CDR2 is SASEGT. The germline V and J ends were trimmed by 4 bases and 4 bases, with 10 bases remaining between them. The CDR3 loop spans 13 amino acids. The CDR3 is CASSAQEAYGYTF. The CDR3 region has the DNA TGTGCCAGCAGTGCACAGGAGGCCTATGGCTACACCTTC.

V gene TRBV7-2 combines with J gene TRBJ2-3; no clear D gene. Trimming left V 5 bases short and J 3 bases short, with 9 bases between. Germline CDR1 is SGHTA and CDR2 is FQGNSA. CDR3 length equals 13 residues. This CDR3 reads CASSLQRTDTQYF. CDR3 nucleotides: TGTGCCAGCAGCCTCCAGCGAACAGATACGCAGTATTTT. Complete variable domain (other parts from reference TRBV7-2 and TRBJ2-3): GAGVSQSPSNKVTEKGKDVELRCDPISGHTALYWYRQSLGQGLEFLIYFQGNSAPDKSGLPSDRFSAERTGGSVSTLTIQRTQQEDSAVYLCASSLQRTDTQYFGPGTRLTVL.

This rearrangement joins TRBV5-1 to TRBJ2-2, with D possibly matching TRBD2 (5 bases). Looked up from germline, CDR1 is SGHRS and CDR2 is YFSETQ. CDR3 length: 14 amino acids. The V end was cut by 2 bases, the J end by 1 base, with 6 bases between. CDR3 in DNA: TGCGCCAGCAGCTTCGGAGGGAACACCGGGGAGCTGTTTTTT. Protein: CASSFGGNTGELFF.

The chain combines TRBV4-1 with TRBJ2-5, with D perhaps matching TRBD1 (6 bases). The V and J ends lost 4 bases and 4 bases respectively, with 16 bases between them. The CDR3 is 15 amino acids. The V gene's germline CDR1 is MGHRA and CDR2 YSYEKL. CDR3 loop: CASSPSMTGGETQYF. DNA for the CDR3: TGCGCCAGCAGCCCTAGTATGACAGGTGGAGAGACCCAGTACTTC.

This chain links TRBV7-9 with TRBJ2-3; D remains ambiguous. This CDR3 comprises 13 residues. V was pared by 6 bases and J by 0 bases, with 7 bases between. CDR1 is SEHNR and CDR2 is FQNEAQ in the germline V gene (reference sequence). This chain's CDR3 is CASSGVSTDTQYF. The CDR3 bases are TGTGCCAGCAGTGGGGTGAGCACAGATACGCAGTATTTT. Full variable domain (missing parts from reference TRBV7-9 and TRBJ2-3): DTGVSQNPRHKITKRGQNVTFRCDPISEHNRLYWYRQTLGQGPEFLTYFQNEAQLEKSRLLSDRFSAERPKGSFSTLEIQRTEQGDSAMYLCASSGVSTDTQYFGPGTRLTVL.

In this sample, this clone turned up a few times. The chain has TRBV25-1 and TRBJ1-1, with a possible D match to TRBD1 (5 bases). Trimming stripped 1 base from V and 4 bases from J, with 10 bases between. Germline CDR1 MGHDK, CDR2 SYGVNS. The CDR3 totals 14 residues. This chain's CDR3 is CASSEFGDLTEAFF. The CDR3, as DNA: TGTGCCAGCAGTGAATTCGGGGACCTCACTGAAGCTTTCTTT.

V is TRBV30 and J is TRBJ2-3; maybe TRBD2 (6 bases). The V gene's germline CDR1 is GTSNPN and CDR2 SVGIG (reference sequence). This CDR3 comprises 15 residues. Trimming took off 0 bases at V and 0 bases at J, with 10 bases between the two ends. As DNA, the CDR3 is TGTGCCTGGAGTGTACTGGGGACTAGCACAGATACGCAGTATTTT. This gives the protein CAWSVLGTSTDTQYF.

The V gene is TRBV30, the J gene TRBJ1-2; no clear D gene. Germline V gene sequence: CDR1 GTSNPN, CDR2 SVGIG (reference sequence). This CDR3 spans 11 amino acids. Trimming removed 4 bases at V and 0 bases at J, with 3 bases between. Here the CDR3 reads CAWTANYGYTF. The CDR3 bases are TGTGCCTGGACAGCTAACTATGGCTACACCTTC. The whole variable domain, filled in from reference TRBV30 and TRBJ1-2, reads SQTIHQWPATLVQPVGSPLSLECTVEGTSNPNLYWYRQAAGRGLQLLFYSVGIGQISSEVPQNLSASRPQDRQFILSSKKLLLSDSGFYLCAWTANYGYTFGSGTRLTVV.